The text below deals with one T cell receptor beta chain. The data originate from a study of blood T cell repertoires in COVID-19. In the study overall: T cells, B-cell-depleted T cells, or PBMCs supplied cDNA or gDNA.

Assay used: immunoSEQ multiplex PCR; TCRdb lists only in-frame clones, some missing. The data show a few hundred thousand clones, with around 87% seen just once and 2% to 2.5% held by the top ten. Germline V gene data show CDR1 as SGHRS and CDR2 as YFSETQ. J lost 2 bases, V lost 1 base, and 8 bases had no gene match. This CDR3 region has 18 residues. The V gene is TRBV5-1, the J gene TRBJ2-1; TRBD2 agrees at 11 bases. The sequencing input was PBMCs or T cells enriched from blood (not recorded which). The sequence was obtained from a woman in her late teens or twenties who had recovered from COVID-19. Here the CDR3 reads CASSLTLAGGLAYNEQFF. CDR3 DNA sequence: TGCGCCAGCAGCTTGACGCTAGCGGGGGGTCTGGCCTACAATGAGCAGTTCTTC. The full variable domain, its missing parts supplied by reference TRBV5-1 and TRBJ2-1, is KAGVTQTPRYLIKTRGQQVTLSCSPISGHRSVSWYQQTPGQGLQFLFEYFSETQRNKGNFPGRFSGRQFSNSRSEMNVSTLELGDSALYLCASSLTLAGGLAYNEQFFGPGTRLTVL.